This T cell receptor beta chain derives from a study of OX40 agonist ivuxolimab in advanced cancers. About the study: Patients were dosed intravenously with ivuxolimab at 0.01 to 10 mg/kg every 2 weeks. Males comprised 75% to 90% of the group, whose mean age was approximately 60 years (range about 23 to 80).

Clones were read by immunoSEQ multiplex PCR, and TCRdb kept only the in-frame ones, dropping some. The sample has roughly 97,000 clones; 86% are singletons. The junction had 11 bases not matched to a gene; V was cut back by 1 base and J by 2 bases. The length of the CDR3 is 18 residues. Germline V lookup: CDR1 MNHEY, CDR2 SMNVEV (reference sequence). This receptor was identified in an adult with an advanced solid tumor such as melanoma, head and neck, liver or kidney cancer. This chain uses TRBV27 with TRBJ1-2; 9 nucleotides agree with TRBD1. The source was CD4+ or CD8+ T cells sorted from blood, collected in a trial of the OX40 agonist ivuxolimab. CDR3 in amino acids: CASSLYEPGQGGNYGYTF. CDR3 in DNA: TGTGCCAGCAGTTTATACGAGCCGGGACAGGGAGGGAACTATGGCTACACCTTC.